The source of this T cell receptor beta chain is a study of response to subunit inactivated influenza vaccine. This clonotype was counted a few times. One entry per CDR3 protein, called by TCRdb with MiXCR from the RT-PCR reads. This sample has about 160,000 distinct CDR3 sequences; under 13% occur once, and the top ten carry around 12%. This clonotype was obtained from a man aged 45-60 years who received an inactivated influenza vaccine. The starting material was non-naive T cells sorted from PBMCs, obtained 35 to 45 days after vaccination.

DNA for the CDR3: TGCAGCGGCCATTCGAACACTGAAGCTTTCTTT. Its protein is CSGHSNTEAFF. The rearrangement joins TRBV29-1 to TRBJ1-1, with D unresolved. Germline loops: CDR1 SQVTM, CDR2 ANQGSEA. V was trimmed by 7 bases and J by 1 base, leaving 7 bases between them. The CDR3 runs to 11 residues.